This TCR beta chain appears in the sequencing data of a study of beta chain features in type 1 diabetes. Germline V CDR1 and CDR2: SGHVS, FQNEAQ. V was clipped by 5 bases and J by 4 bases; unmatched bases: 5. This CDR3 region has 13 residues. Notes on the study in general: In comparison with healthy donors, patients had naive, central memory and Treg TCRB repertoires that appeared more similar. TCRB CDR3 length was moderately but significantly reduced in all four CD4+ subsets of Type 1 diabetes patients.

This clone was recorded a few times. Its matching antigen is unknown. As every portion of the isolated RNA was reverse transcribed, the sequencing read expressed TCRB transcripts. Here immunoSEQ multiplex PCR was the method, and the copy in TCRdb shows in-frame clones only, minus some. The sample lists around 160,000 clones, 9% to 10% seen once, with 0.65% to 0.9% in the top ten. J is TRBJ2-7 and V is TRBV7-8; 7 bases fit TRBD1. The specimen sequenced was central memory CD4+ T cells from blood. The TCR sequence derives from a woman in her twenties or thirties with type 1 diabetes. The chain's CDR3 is CASSINRGYEQYF. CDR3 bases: TGTGCCAGCAGCATCAACAGGGGTTACGAGCAGTACTTC.